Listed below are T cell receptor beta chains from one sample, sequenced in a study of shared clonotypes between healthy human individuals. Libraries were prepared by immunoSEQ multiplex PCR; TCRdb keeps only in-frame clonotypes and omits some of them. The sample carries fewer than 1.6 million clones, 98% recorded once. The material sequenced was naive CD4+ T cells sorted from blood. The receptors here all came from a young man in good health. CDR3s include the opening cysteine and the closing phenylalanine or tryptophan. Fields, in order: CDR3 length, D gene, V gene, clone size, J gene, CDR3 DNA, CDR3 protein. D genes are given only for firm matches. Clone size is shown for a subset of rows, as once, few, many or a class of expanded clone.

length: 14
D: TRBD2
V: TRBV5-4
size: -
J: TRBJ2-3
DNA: TGTGCCAGCAGCTCAGGACTAGCAAGGGATACGCAGTATTTT
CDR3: CASSSGLARDTQYF

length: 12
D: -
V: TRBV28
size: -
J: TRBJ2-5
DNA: TGTGCCAGCAGTTCCCCGCTGGAGACCCAGTACTTC
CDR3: CASSSPLETQYF

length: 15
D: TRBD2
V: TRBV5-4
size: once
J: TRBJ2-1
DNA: TGTGCCAGCAGCATAGGGACTAGCGGTAACAATGAGCAGTTCTTC
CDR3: CASSIGTSGNNEQFF

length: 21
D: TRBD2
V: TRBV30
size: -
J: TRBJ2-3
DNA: TGTGCCTGTGTCCCCGCTGGGGCAGTCGGGACTAGCGGGAGCATGGTGGATACGCAGTATTTT
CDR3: CACVPAGAVGTSGSMVDTQYF

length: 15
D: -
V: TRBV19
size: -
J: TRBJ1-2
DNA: TGTGCCAGTAGAAACATCCAGAAGGTCAACTATGGCTACACCTTC
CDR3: CASRNIQKVNYGYTF

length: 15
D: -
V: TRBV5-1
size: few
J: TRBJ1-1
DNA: TGCGCCAGCAGCTCGGGATCTTCCCCGGTAACTGAAGCTTTCTTT
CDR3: CASSSGSSPVTEAFF

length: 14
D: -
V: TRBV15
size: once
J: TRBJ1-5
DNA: TGTGCCACCAGCAGAGAGGGTACGAATCAGCCCCAGCATTTT
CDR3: CATSREGTNQPQHF

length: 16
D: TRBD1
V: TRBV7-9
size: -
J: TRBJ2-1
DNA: TGTGCCAGCAGCTTAGGCGGACAGGGGAGGTACAATGAGCAGTTCTTC
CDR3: CASSLGGQGRYNEQFF

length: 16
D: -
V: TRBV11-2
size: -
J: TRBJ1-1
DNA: TGTGCCAGCAGCTCCCCCCGGGGGGGAAAGAACACTGAAGCTTTCTTT
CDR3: CASSSPRGGKNTEAFF

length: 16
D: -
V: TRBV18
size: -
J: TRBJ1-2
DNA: TGTGCCAGCTCACCCGGACAGCCCTCGGGGAACTATGGCTACACCTTC
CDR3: CASSPGQPSGNYGYTF

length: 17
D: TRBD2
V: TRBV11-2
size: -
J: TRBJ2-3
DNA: TGTGCCAGCAGCTTAGCGGGACTAGGGCCTGTCACAGATACGCAGTATTTT
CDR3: CASSLAGLGPVTDTQYF

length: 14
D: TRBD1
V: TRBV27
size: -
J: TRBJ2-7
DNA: TGTGCCAGCAGTCCCGCCAGGGGGTCCTACGAGCAGTACTTC
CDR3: CASSPARGSYEQYF

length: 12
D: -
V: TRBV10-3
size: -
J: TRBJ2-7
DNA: TGTGCCATCAGTGCAGGGAGCGACGAGCAGTACTTC
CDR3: CAISAGSDEQYF

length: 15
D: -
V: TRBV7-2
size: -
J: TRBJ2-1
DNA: TGTGCCAGCAGCTTTGTTTCGGCCGGATACAATGAGCAGTTCTTC
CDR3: CASSFVSAGYNEQFF

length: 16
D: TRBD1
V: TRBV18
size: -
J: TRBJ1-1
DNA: TGTGCCAGCTCACAATACCGGGACAGGGTAGGGACTGAAGCTTTCTTT
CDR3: CASSQYRDRVGTEAFF

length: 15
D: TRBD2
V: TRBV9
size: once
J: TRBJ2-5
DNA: TGTGCCAGCAGCGTTAGCGGGAGTGGACAAGAGACCCAGTACTTC
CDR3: CASSVSGSGQETQYF

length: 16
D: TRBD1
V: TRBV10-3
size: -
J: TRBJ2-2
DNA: TGTGCCATCAGTCGAGACAGGGGTGTACCCACCGGGGAGCTGTTTTTT
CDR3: CAISRDRGVPTGELFF

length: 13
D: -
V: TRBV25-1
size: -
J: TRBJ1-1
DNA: TGTGCCAGCAGTGACGGGATGAACACTGAAGCTTTCTTT
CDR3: CASSDGMNTEAFF

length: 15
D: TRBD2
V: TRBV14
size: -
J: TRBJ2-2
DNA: TGTGCCAGCAGTCGACTAGCGCTGAACACCGGGGAGCTGTTTTTT
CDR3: CASSRLALNTGELFF

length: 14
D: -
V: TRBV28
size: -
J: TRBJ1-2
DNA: TGTGCCAGCAGTTTCTCCCGGGGCACAAAGGGCTACACCTTC
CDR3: CASSFSRGTKGYTF

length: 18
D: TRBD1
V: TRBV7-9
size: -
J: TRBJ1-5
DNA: TGTGCCAGCAGCCTGGGGGGACAGGGCGAGGAAAGCAATCAGCCCCAGCATTTT
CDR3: CASSLGGQGEESNQPQHF

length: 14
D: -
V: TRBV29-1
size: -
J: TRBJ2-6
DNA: TGCAGCGTTCGGGGAACCTCTGGGGCCAACGTCCTGACTTTC
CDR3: CSVRGTSGANVLTF

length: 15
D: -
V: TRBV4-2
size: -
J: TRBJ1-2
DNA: TGTGCCAGCAGCCAAGATGGCTTGACCTTGGGTGGCTACACCTTC
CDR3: CASSQDGLTLGGYTF

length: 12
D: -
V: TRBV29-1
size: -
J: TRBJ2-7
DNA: TGCAGCGTTGCCGATGGGGTTACCGAGCAGTACTTC
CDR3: CSVADGVTEQYF

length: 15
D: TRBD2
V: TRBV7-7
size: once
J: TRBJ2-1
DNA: TGTGCTAGCAGCTTAGGGCTAGCGGCCTACAATGAGCAGTTCTTC
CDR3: CASSLGLAAYNEQFF

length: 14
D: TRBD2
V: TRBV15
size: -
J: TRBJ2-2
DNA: TGTGCCACCAATAGCGGGAGTACCGCCGGGGAGCTGTTTTTT
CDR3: CATNSGSTAGELFF

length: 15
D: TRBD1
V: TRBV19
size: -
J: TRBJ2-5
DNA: TGTGCCAGTAGTATCGACAGGGGCACCCAAGAGACCCAGTACTTC
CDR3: CASSIDRGTQETQYF